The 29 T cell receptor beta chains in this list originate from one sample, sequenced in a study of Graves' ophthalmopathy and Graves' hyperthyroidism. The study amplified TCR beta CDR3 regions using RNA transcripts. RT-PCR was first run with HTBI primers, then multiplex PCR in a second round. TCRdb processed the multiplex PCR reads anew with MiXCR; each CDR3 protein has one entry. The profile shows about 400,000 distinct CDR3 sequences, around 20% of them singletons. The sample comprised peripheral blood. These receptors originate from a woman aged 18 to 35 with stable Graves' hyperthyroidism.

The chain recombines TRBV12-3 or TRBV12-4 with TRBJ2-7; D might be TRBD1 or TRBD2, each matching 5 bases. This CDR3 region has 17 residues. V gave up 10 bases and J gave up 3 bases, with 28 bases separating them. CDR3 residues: CAICLSLLVGPLYEQYF. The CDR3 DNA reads TGTGCCATCTGTTTAAGTTTGCTAGTGGGACCGCTCTACGAGCAGTACTTC.

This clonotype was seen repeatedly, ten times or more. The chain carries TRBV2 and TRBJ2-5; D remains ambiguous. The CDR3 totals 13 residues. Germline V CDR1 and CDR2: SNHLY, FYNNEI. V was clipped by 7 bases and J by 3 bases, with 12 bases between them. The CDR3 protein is CASTRIGKETQYF. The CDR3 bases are TGTGCCAGCACTAGGATCGGCAAAGAGACCCAGTACTTC.

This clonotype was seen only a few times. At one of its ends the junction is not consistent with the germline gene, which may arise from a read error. CDR3 sequence: CASSESSVVGAF. The CDR3 region has the DNA TGTGCCAGCAGTGAATCATCAGTGGTGGGAGCTTTC. The chain carries TRBV6-1 and TRBJ2-7, with D possibly matching TRBD2 (5 bases). Germline-derived CDR1 and CDR2 are MNHNS and SASEGT. The CDR3 runs 12 residues.

The CDR3 bases are TGTGCCAGCAGCCAAGATGGGTCAGGGATTCAGCCCCAGCATTTT. This codes for CASSQDGSGIQPQHF. This chain uses TRBV3-1 with TRBJ1-5; TRBD1 is a possible D gene (5 bases). V gave up 0 bases and J gave up 6 bases, with 12 bases separating them. Germline CDR1 is LGHDT and CDR2 is YNNKEL (reference sequence). This CDR3 spans 15 amino acids.

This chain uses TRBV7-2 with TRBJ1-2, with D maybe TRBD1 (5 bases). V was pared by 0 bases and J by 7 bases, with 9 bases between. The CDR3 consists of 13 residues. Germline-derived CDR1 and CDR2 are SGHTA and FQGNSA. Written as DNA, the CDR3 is TGTGCCAGCAGCTTAGCCAGGGCGGGTGGCTACACCTTC. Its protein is CASSLARAGGYTF.

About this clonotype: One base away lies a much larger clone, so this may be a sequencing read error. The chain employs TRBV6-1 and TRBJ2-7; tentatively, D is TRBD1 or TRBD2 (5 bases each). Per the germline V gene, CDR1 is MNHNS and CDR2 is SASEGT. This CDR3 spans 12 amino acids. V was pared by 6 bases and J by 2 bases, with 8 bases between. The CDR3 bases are TGTGCCAGCAGGTTGGGGGCCTACGAGCAGTACTTC. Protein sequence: CASRLGAYEQYF.

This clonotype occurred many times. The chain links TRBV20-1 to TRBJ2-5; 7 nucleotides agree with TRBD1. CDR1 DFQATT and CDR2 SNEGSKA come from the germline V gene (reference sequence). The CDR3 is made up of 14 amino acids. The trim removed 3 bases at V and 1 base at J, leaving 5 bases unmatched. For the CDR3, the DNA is TGCAGTGCTAGGACCGGGACAGTCCAAGAGACCCAGTACTTC. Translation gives CSARTGTVQETQYF.

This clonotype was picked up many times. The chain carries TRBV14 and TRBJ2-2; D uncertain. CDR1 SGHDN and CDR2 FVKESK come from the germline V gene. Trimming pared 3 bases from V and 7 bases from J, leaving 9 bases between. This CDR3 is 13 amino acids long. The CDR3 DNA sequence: TGTGCCAGCAGCCAGGCGGTGGTCGGGGAGCTGTTTTTT. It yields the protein CASSQAVVGELFF.

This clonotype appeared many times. CDR3 nucleotides: TGTGCCAGCAGTGGAACTAGGACCGGGGAGCTGTTTTTT. Amino acids: CASSGTRTGELFF. The rearrangement joins TRBV6-1 to TRBJ2-2; possibly TRBD2 for D (5 bases). Germline V gene data show CDR1 as MNHNS and CDR2 as SASEGT. The CDR3 sequence is 13 residues long. Trimming pared 4 bases from V and 5 bases from J, leaving 8 bases between.

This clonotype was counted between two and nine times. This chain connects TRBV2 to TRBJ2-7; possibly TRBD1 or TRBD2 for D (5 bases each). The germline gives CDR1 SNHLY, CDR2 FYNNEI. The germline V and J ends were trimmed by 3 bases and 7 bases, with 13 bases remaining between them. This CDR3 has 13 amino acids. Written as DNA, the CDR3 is TGTGCCAGCAGTGATCACGGGGCCTGGGAGCAGTACTTC. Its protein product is CASSDHGAWEQYF.

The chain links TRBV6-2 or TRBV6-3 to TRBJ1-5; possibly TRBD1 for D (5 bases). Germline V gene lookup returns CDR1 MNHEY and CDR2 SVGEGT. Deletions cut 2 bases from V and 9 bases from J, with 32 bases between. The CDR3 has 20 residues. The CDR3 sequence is CASSYRGDPNTGTGDWPQHF. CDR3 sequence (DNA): TGTGCCAGCAGTTACCGAGGCGACCCGAACACCGGGACGGGGGATTGGCCCCAGCATTTT.

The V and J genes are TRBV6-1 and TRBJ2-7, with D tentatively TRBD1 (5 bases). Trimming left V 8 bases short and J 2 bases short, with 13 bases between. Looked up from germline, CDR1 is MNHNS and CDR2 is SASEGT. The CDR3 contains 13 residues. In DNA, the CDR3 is TGTGCCAGCCTTGGACATGGGCCCTACGAGCAGTACTTC. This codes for CASLGHGPYEQYF.

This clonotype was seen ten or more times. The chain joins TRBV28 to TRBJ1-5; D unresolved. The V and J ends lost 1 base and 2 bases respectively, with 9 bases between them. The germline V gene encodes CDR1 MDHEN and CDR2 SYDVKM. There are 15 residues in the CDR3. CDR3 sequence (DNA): TGTGCCAGCAGTTTATTGCGGGTAGGCAATCAGCCCCAGCATTTT. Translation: CASSLLRVGNQPQHF.

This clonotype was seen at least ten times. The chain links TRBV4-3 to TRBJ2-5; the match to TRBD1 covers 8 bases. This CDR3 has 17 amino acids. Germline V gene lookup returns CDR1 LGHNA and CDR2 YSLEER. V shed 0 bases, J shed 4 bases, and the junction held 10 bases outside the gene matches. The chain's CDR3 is CASSQDRQGACRETQYF. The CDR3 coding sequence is TGCGCCAGCAGCCAAGATCGGCAGGGGGCTTGTCGAGAGACCCAGTACTTC.

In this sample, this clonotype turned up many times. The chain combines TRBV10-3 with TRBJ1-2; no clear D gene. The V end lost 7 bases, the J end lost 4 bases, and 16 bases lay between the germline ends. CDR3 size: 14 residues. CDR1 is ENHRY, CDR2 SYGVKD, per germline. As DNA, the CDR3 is TGTGCCATCAAGCGGGCCGCGGAGGGCTATGGCTACACCTTC. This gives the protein CAIKRAAEGYGYTF.

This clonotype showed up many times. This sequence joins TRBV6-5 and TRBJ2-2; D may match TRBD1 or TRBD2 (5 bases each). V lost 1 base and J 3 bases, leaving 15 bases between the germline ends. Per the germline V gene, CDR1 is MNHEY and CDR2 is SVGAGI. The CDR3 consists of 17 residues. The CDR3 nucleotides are TGTGCCAGCAGTTACTTTGGACGAGGGGATCACACCGGGGAGCTGTTTTTT. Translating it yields CASSYFGRGDHTGELFF.

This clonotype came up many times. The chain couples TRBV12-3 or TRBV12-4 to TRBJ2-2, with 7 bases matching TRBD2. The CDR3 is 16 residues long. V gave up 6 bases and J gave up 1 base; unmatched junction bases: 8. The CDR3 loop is CASRGRDYKNTGELFF. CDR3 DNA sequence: TGTGCCAGCAGGGGTCGGGACTACAAGAACACCGGGGAGCTGTTTTTT.

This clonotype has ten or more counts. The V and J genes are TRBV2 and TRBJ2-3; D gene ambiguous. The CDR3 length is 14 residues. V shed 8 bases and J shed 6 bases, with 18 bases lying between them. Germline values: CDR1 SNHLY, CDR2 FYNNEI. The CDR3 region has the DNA TGTGCCAGCGGTCGCACACACCTACTGGATACGCAGTATTTT. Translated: CASGRTHLLDTQYF.

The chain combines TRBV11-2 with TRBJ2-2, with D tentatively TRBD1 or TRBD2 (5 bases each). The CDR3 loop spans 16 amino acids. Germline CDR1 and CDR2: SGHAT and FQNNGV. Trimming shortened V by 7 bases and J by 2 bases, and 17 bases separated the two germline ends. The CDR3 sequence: CASTPHGGANTGELFF. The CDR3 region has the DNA TGTGCCAGCACCCCTCATGGGGGTGCCAACACCGGGGAGCTGTTTTTT.

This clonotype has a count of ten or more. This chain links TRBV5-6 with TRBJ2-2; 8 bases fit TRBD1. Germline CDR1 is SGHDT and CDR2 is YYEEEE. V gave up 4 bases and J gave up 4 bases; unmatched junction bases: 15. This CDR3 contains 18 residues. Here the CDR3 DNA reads TGTGCCAGCAGCACTACGTTTCAGGGGGCGTCGGGCACCGGGGAGCTGTTTTTT. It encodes CASSTTFQGASGTGELFF.

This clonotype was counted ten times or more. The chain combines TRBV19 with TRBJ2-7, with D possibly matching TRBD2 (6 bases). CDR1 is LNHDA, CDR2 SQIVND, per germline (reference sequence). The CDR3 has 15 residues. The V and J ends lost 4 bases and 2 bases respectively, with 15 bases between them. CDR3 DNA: TGTGCCAGTAGTACCACCGGGACTCATCCCTACGAGCAGTACTTC. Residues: CASSTTGTHPYEQYF.

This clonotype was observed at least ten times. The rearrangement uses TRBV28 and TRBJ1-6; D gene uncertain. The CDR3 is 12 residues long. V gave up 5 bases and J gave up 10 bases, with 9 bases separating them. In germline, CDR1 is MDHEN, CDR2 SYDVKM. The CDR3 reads CASSETESPLHF. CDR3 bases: TGTGCCAGCAGTGAGACGGAGTCACCCCTCCACTTT.

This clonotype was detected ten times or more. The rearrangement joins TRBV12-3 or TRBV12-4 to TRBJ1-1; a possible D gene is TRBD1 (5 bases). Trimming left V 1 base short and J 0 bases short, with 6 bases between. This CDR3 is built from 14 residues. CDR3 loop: CASSLGGMNTEAFF. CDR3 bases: TGTGCCAGCAGTTTAGGGGGGATGAACACTGAAGCTTTCTTT.

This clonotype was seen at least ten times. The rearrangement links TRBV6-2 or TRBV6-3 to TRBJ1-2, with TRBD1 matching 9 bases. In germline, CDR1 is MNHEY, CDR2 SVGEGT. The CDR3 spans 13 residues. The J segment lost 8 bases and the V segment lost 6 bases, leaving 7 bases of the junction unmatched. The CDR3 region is CASRSTGGAGYTF. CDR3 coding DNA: TGTGCCAGCAGGTCCACAGGGGGCGCCGGCTACACCTTC.

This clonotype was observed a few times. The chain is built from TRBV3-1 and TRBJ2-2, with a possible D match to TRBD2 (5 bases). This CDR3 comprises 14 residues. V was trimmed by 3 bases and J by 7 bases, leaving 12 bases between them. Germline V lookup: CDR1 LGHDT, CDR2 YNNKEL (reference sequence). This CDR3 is CASSQDSARGELFF. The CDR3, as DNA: TGTGCCAGCAGCCAGGACTCGGCCCGCGGGGAGCTGTTTTTT.

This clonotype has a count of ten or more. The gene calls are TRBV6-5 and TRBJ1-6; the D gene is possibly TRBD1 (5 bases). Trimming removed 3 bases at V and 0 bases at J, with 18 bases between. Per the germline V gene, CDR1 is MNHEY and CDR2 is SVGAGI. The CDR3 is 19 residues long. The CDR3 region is CASSYSGMGPSSYNSPLHF. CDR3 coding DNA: TGTGCCAGCAGTTATTCGGGAATGGGACCCAGCTCCTATAATTCACCCCTCCACTTT.

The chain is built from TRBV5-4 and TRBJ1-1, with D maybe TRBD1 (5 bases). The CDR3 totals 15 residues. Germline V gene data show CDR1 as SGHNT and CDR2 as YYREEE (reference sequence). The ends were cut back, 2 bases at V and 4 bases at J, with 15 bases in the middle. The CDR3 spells CASSLKGTPGTEAFF. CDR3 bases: TGTGCCAGCAGCTTAAAAGGGACCCCGGGCACTGAAGCTTTCTTT.

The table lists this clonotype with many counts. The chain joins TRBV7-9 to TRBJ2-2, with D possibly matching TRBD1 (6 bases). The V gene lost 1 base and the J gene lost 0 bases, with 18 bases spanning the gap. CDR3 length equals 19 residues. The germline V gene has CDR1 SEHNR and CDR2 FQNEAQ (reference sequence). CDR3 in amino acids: CASSLVWDTNSPNTGELFF. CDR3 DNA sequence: TGTGCCAGCAGCTTAGTCTGGGACACGAACTCTCCGAACACCGGGGAGCTGTTTTTT.

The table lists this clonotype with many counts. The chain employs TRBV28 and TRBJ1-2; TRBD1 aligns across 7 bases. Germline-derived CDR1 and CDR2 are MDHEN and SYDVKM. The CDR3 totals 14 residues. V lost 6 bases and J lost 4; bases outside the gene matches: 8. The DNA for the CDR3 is TGTGCCAGCAGGATCAGGGGGTCCCCCTATGGCTACACCTTC. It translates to CASRIRGSPYGYTF.